What follows is one TCR beta chain and its context. Its target is not known. The source of the sample is a study of cytomegalovirus exposure and HLA in healthy donors. Study-level findings and limits: Presence/absence analysis assumed near-uniform sequencing depth across donors. A later analysis revealed that TCR association rates differed between HLA loci, peaking at DRB1 and bottoming out at HLA-C.

The study ran its PCR with 60 Vbeta and 13 Jbeta primers. The table came from immunoSEQ multiplex PCR; TCRdb's copy has only in-frame clones and leaves some out. The table includes around 170,000 clones, over 65% detected once. Germline V CDR1 and CDR2: MNHNY, SVGAGI (reference sequence). CDR3 length: 13 residues. Trimming stripped 7 bases from V and 10 bases from J, with 17 bases between. The V call is TRBV6-6, the J call TRBJ2-1; possible D gene TRBD1, 6 bases. The sequence derives from a man aged 18 to 30 in good health and CMV-seronegative. What was sequenced was PBMCs. CDR3 sequence (DNA): TGTGCCAGCACCGACAGGTTCCGAAGGGAGCAGTTCTTC. Amino acids: CASTDRFRREQFF.